This T cell receptor (beta chain) appears in the sequencing data of a study of blood T cell repertoires in COVID-19. Looking at the study overall: Spain, Italy and the United States supplied samples that represented acute and convalescent COVID-19. The cDNA or gDNA used as material had been derived from T cells, B-cell-depleted T cells, or PBMCs.

During active infection, Seattle patients enrolled and were then monitored through disease. In the original analysis: Cell counts per sample came from amplifying reference gene primers. The method was immunoSEQ multiplex PCR; TCRdb's version includes in-frame clones alone and lacks a portion of them. That table is the source of V, J and clone size, and D and trimming were worked out from the DNA. The table lists some 160,000 clones, over 80% of them singletons. This sequence originates from a woman older than 75 with COVID-19, enrolled during active disease. Sequencing used peripheral blood.

CDR3 in amino acids: CASSQRTGNVGSPLHF. CDR3 DNA: TGTGCCAGCAGCCAAAGGACAGGCAATGTAGGTTCACCCCTCCACTTT. J is TRBJ1-6 and V is TRBV3-1 (or the pseudogene TRBV3-2); 7 positions agree with TRBD1. The CDR3 length is 16 residues. The ends lost 2 bases at V and 9 bases at J; junction bases unmatched: 10. Per germline, CDR1 LGHDT and CDR2 YNNKEL (reference sequence).